This T cell receptor (beta chain) appears in the sequencing data of a study of T-cell reconstitution after alpha-beta-depleted transplantation in children. The CDR3 loop spans 13 amino acids. V lost 2 bases and J lost 5, with 10 bases in between. Germline V gene data show CDR1 as MNHEY and CDR2 as SVGAGI. TCRbeta library preparation incorporated unique molecular identifiers. From the PCR reads, TCRdb called clonotypes with MiXCR, one entry per CDR3 protein. The table includes 500,000 or so distinct CDR3 sequences, roughly 33% detected once. The chain employs TRBV6-5 and TRBJ2-7; a weak D match, TRBD2 (5 bases). The material was PBMCs from the stem cell graft donor, obtained from the stem cell graft. This TCR came from a human donor who donated a stem cell graft to a child with aplastic anemia. The CDR3 loop is CASSYAARDEQYF. The DNA of the CDR3 is TGTGCCAGCAGTTACGCCGCGAGGGACGAGCAGTACTTC.